The source of this T cell receptor beta chain is a study of cytomegalovirus exposure and HLA in healthy donors. With 60 Vbeta and 13 Jbeta primers, the PCR was carried out. The protocol was immunoSEQ multiplex PCR, while the TCRdb copy is restricted to in-frame clones and leaves out a portion. The repertoire has 90,000 to 120,000 clones, approximately 66% of them found once; the top ten carry roughly a tenth. Study-level findings and limits: Reportedly, TCR beta sequences accurately predicted HLA-A and HLA-B alleles in most subjects.

Points on this clone: No antigen is known for it.

Sequenced: PBMCs. This sequence was found in a man between 35 and 55 years old in good health and CMV-seropositive.

The CDR3 loop reads CASSPGGGQYYGYTF. The CDR3, as DNA: TGTGCCAGCAGCCCGGGGGGGGGACAGTACTATGGCTACACCTTC. V and J are TRBV9 and TRBJ1-2; 7 positions agree with TRBD1. The V gene's germline CDR1 is SGDLS and CDR2 YYNGEE. Unmatched junction bases numbered 9, after V lost 4 bases and J lost 3 bases. This CDR3 comprises 15 residues.